The entry that follows covers one T cell receptor (beta chain) sequence. Its antigen is still unknown. CDR3 length: 15 residues. V gave up 10 bases and J gave up 0 bases, with 19 bases separating them. CDR1 is SNHLY and CDR2 is FYNNEI in the germline V gene. This record belongs to a study of PD-L1 blockade in urothelial cancer. Across the whole study: There were a median of roughly 140,000 T cells in blood samples. Regarding the study as a whole: The study found that durable-benefit patients expanded tumor-associated blood clones more at 3 weeks.

The time point: pretreatment peripheral blood. Each PCR contained spiked-in synthetic TCR analog templates. Generated by immunoSEQ multiplex PCR, the TCRdb table keeps only in-frame clones and is missing some. The table shows more than 90,000 clones, with around nine tenths occurring only once. The sample in question was PBMCs, obtained around atezolizumab (anti-PD-L1) treatment. The rearrangement uses TRBV2 and TRBJ2-7; possible D gene TRBD1, 6 bases. This receptor was taken from a man in his sixties with urothelial cancer. The CDR3 DNA reads TGTGCCACCCAAGGGGACACCCTCCTCTCCTACGAGCAGTACTTC. Translation gives CATQGDTLLSYEQYF.